The 18 T cell receptor beta chains in this list originate from one sample, sequenced in a study of cytomegalovirus exposure and HLA in healthy donors. PCR was performed using 60 Vbeta and 13 Jbeta primers. The assay was immunoSEQ multiplex PCR, and TCRdb's table has in-frame clones only and misses some. The data hold more than 85,000 clones, with 76% observed a single time. Sample: PBMCs. These receptors were taken from a middle-aged man in good health and CMV-seropositive.

The V and J genes are TRBV2 and TRBJ2-7; 10 nucleotides align to TRBD1. J gave up 8 bases and V 4 bases, and 5 bases lay outside the gene matches. The CDR3 covers 13 residues. Germline CDR1 reads SNHLY; CDR2 reads FYNNEI. CDR3 sequence reads: CASSGGTGEKQYF. CDR3 bases: TGTGCCAGCAGTGGAGGGACAGGGGAGAAGCAGTACTTC.

The genes are TRBV30 and TRBJ1-1; the D gene is possibly TRBD1 (5 bases). The V gene's germline CDR1 is GTSNPN and CDR2 SVGIG (reference sequence). Trimming shortened V by 2 bases and J by 4 bases, and 11 bases separated the two germline ends. The CDR3 extends over 13 amino acids. CDR3 protein: CAWSRGHSTEAFF. CDR3 coding DNA: TGTGCCTGGAGTAGGGGCCATAGCACTGAAGCTTTCTTT.

The CDR3 region has the DNA TGTGCCAGCAGCGTAGGACAGGGACGGGGCACTGAAGCTTTCTTT. Amino acids: CASSVGQGRGTEAFF. The rearrangement joins TRBV5-6 to TRBJ1-1, with TRBD1 matching 8 bases. This CDR3 has 15 residues. The V and J ends lost 4 bases and 4 bases, in that order; junction bases with no gene match: 9. The germline V gene encodes CDR1 SGHDT and CDR2 YYEEEE.

A few counts support this clone. This chain joins TRBV6-1 and TRBJ1-5, with D unresolved. Germline V gene data show CDR1 as MNHNS and CDR2 as SASEGT. V was shortened by 3 bases and J by 4 bases, with 10 bases between the two germline ends. The length of the CDR3 is 14 residues. CDR3 residues: CASSDPDGNQPQHF. The CDR3 nucleotides read TGTGCCAGCAGTGACCCCGACGGGAATCAGCCCCAGCATTTT.

V usage is TRBV30 and J usage is TRBJ1-3; D call uncertain. This CDR3 is built from 13 residues. Germline V lookup: CDR1 GTSNPN, CDR2 SVGIG (reference sequence). V dropped 1 base and J dropped 2 bases, with 6 bases sitting between them. This chain's CDR3 is CAWSGGAGNTIYF. CDR3 DNA: TGTGCCTGGAGTGGCGGAGCTGGAAACACCATATATTTT. Full variable domain (rest looked up from reference TRBV30 and TRBJ1-3): SQTIHQWPATLVQPVGSPLSLECTVEGTSNPNLYWYRQAAGRGLQLLFYSVGIGQISSEVPQNLSASRPQDRQFILSSKKLLLSDSGFYLCAWSGGAGNTIYFGEGSWLTVV.

The chain carries TRBV9 and TRBJ2-5; TRBD2 aligns across 8 bases. CDR1 and CDR2 from the germline V gene are SGDLS and YYNGEE. This CDR3 comprises 18 residues. The V and J ends lost 0 bases and 2 bases, in that order; junction bases with no gene match: 12. In DNA, the CDR3 is TGTGCCAGCAGCGTAGGGAGGGTAGCGGGGTGGAATCAAGAGACCCAGTACTTC. Translating gives CASSVGRVAGWNQETQYF. Using reference TRBV9 and TRBJ2-5 for the parts outside the CDR3, the full variable domain is DSGVTQTPKHLITATGQRVTLRCSPRSGDLSVYWYQQSLDQGLQFLIQYYNGEERAKGNILERFSAQQFPDLHSELNLSSLELGDSALYFCASSVGRVAGWNQETQYFGPGTRLLVL.

The CDR3 DNA is TGTGCCAGCAGCTTACGGGGGACTGGAAACACCATATATTTT. The encoded protein is CASSLRGTGNTIYF. The chain is built from TRBV7-8 and TRBJ1-3; tentatively, D is TRBD1 (5 bases). With 2 bases removed from V and 2 bases from J, the gap between germline ends came to 7 bases. The CDR3 is 14 amino acids. Germline V gene sequence: CDR1 SGHVS, CDR2 FQNEAQ.

Remarks on this clone: A read error may produce the germline difference seen at one junction end. The V call is TRBV5-1, the J call TRBJ2-4, with D perhaps TRBD2 (5 bases). Per germline, CDR1 SGHRS and CDR2 YFSETQ. CDR3 length equals 16 residues. The CDR3 sequence: CASSLGSGVAKNSQYF. Here the CDR3 DNA reads TGCGCCAGCAGCTTGGGGAGCGGAGTAGCCAAAAACAGTCAGTACTTC.

J is TRBJ1-5 and V is TRBV29-1; the D gene is possibly TRBD1 (6 bases). The CDR3 sequence is 13 residues long. Trimming pared 6 bases from V and 3 bases from J, leaving 12 bases between. Germline CDR1 is SQVTM and CDR2 is ANQGSEA. The CDR3, as DNA: TGCAGCGTCCGGGACAACTTCAATCAGCCCCAGCATTTT. Encoded protein: CSVRDNFNQPQHF.

V usage is TRBV6-5 and J usage is TRBJ2-7, with 8 nucleotides matching TRBD1. The germline V gene encodes CDR1 MNHEY and CDR2 SVGAGI. Trimming cost V 2 bases and J 1 base; bases outside gene matches: 4. The CDR3 is 15 residues long. The CDR3 sequence is CASSYERTGSYEQYF. CDR3 DNA: TGTGCCAGCAGTTACGAGAGGACAGGGTCCTACGAGCAGTACTTC.

The chain couples TRBV19 to TRBJ2-1; 7 bases agree with TRBD2. Germline assignment: CDR1 LNHDA and CDR2 SQIVND (reference sequence). The length of the CDR3 is 14 residues. The CDR3 here is CASRGRERWNEQFF. The CDR3 DNA follows: TGTGCTTCACGAGGGCGGGAGAGGTGGAATGAGCAGTTCTTC.

The chain recombines TRBV28 with TRBJ2-1; 9 nucleotides align to TRBD2. Per the germline V gene, CDR1 is MDHEN and CDR2 is SYDVKM. This CDR3 is built from 15 residues. The trim removed 3 bases at V and 0 bases at J, leaving 0 bases unmatched. Written as DNA, the CDR3 is TGTGCCAGCAGTTTTAGCGGGAGCTCCTACAATGAGCAGTTCTTC. This translates into CASSFSGSSYNEQFF.

The sample holds a few counts of this clone. This chain uses TRBV4-1 with TRBJ2-7; 12 nucleotides match TRBD2. J lost 1 base, V lost 0 bases, and 10 bases had no gene match. The CDR3 sequence is 19 residues long. Per germline, CDR1 MGHRA and CDR2 YSYEKL. Here the CDR3 DNA reads TGCGCCAGCAGCCAAGAATTATTCGGTCTAGCGGGGGGGTCCTACGAGCAGTACTTC. This gives the protein CASSQELFGLAGGSYEQYF.

The gene calls are TRBV30 and TRBJ1-6, with D perhaps matching TRBD1 (6 bases). Germline values: CDR1 GTSNPN, CDR2 SVGIG (reference sequence). Between the trimmed V and J ends, which lost 1 base and 9 bases, there was a span of 7 bases. The CDR3 sequence is 12 residues long. CDR3: CAWSGRGSPLHF. The CDR3 DNA is TGTGCCTGGAGTGGCAGGGGTTCACCCCTCCACTTT.

The chain uses TRBV6-4 and TRBJ2-1; 7 bases map to TRBD2. This CDR3 spans 13 amino acids. V was pared by 6 bases and J by 7 bases, with 6 bases of the junction left unmatched. Germline V CDR1 and CDR2: MRHNA, SNTAGT. CDR3 protein: CASRGGVANEQFF. DNA of the CDR3: TGTGCCAGCAGGGGAGGGGTGGCGAATGAGCAGTTCTTC.

The chain recombines TRBV5-3 with TRBJ2-3; weak D call: TRBD1 (5 bases). TRBV5-3 is annotated as an ORF whose role is uncertain. This CDR3 is 16 amino acids long. V lost 1 base and J lost 2, with 14 bases in between. The CDR3 region has the DNA TGTGCCAGAAGCTTGTTCCAGGGCTTGTACACAGATACGCAGTATTTT. Translation: CARSLFQGLYTDTQYF.

This clone was picked up a small number of times. The chain combines TRBV5-6 with TRBJ2-1, with 16 bases fitting TRBD2. V lost 4 bases, J lost 1 base, and 2 bases stayed unmatched. Germline CDR1 is SGHDT and CDR2 is YYEEEE. CDR3 length: 17 amino acids. The chain's CDR3 is CASSPGLAGGSYNEQFF. As DNA, the CDR3 is TGTGCCAGCAGCCCGGGACTAGCGGGGGGGTCCTACAATGAGCAGTTCTTC.

This clone occurred a few times. This chain uses TRBV14 with TRBJ1-2; possibly TRBD1 for D (5 bases). CDR3 length: 15 residues. Trimming shortened V by 4 bases and J by 3 bases, and 15 bases separated the two germline ends. Germline V gives CDR1 SGHDN, CDR2 FVKESK. For the CDR3, the DNA is TGTGCCAGCAGCCCACAGGCCTCCCCCTACTATGGCTACACCTTC. As protein: CASSPQASPYYGYTF.